This entry concerns a single TCR beta chain. Its target is not known. At one end the junction does not follow the germline gene, possibly because of a read error. The identical CDR3 is also encoded by other nucleotide sequences in the sample. Using immunoSEQ multiplex PCR, the repertoire was profiled, and TCRdb retains in-frame clones only, with some absent. The table includes fewer than 2,000 clones, roughly 76% detected once. These data are taken from a study of brain metastases from non-small cell lung cancer. Study-level findings and limits: T-cell clones appeared expanded in about two thirds of brain metastases relative to matched primary tumors.

Germline V gene lookup returns CDR1 MNHNY and CDR2 SVGAGI (reference sequence). The CDR3 has 14 residues. The material sequenced was tissue from a brain metastasis. The receptor comes from a donor at least 40 years old with non-small cell lung cancer. The chain uses TRBV6-6 and TRBJ1-1; no firm D call. Here the CDR3 reads CASSYSNLNTEAFF. The DNA of the CDR3 is TGTGCCAGCAGTTACTCGAACTTGAATACTGAAGCTTTCTTT.